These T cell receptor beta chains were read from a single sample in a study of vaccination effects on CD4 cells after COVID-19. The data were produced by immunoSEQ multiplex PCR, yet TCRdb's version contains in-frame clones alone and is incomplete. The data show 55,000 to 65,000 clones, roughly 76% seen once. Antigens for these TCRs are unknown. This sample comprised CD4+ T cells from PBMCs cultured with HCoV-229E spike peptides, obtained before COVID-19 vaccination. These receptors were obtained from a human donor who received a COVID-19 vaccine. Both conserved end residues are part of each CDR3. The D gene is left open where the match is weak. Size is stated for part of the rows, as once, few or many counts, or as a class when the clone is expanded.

CASSLLMNTEAFF	TGTGCCAGCAGTTTACTTATGAACACTGAAGCTTTCTTT	-	-	TRBV12-3/TRBV12-4	TRBJ1-1
CASQDRLNQPQHF	TGTGCCAGTCAGGACAGGCTTAATCAGCCCCAGCATTTT	once	TRBD1	TRBV19	TRBJ1-5
CASSLGQGNTEAFF	TGTGCCAGCAGCCTGGGACAGGGAAACACTGAAGCTTTCTTT	few	TRBD1	TRBV3-1/TRBV3-2	TRBJ1-1
CASSQGSWTGNYNSPLHF	TGTGCCAGCAGCCAAGGGAGCTGGACAGGGAACTATAATTCACCCCTCCACTTT	-	TRBD1	TRBV4-2	TRBJ1-6
CATSGLRGRYSNSPLHF	TGTGCCACCAGCGGCCTCAGGGGAAGATATTCAAATTCACCCCTCCACTTT	-	-	TRBV15	TRBJ1-6
CASSAGLAGGLETQYF	TGTGCCAGCAGCGCCGGACTAGCGGGGGGTTTAGAGACCCAGTACTTC	-	TRBD2	TRBV9	TRBJ2-5
CASSHSGLHGINEQFF	TGTGCCAGCAGCCACTCGGGACTCCACGGAATCAATGAGCAGTTCTTC	-	-	TRBV3-1/TRBV3-2	TRBJ2-1
CASSQKNVGGCDYGYTF	TGTGCCAGCAGCCAAAAGAACGTCGGGGGTTGCGACTATGGCTACACCTTC	-	-	TRBV7-9	TRBJ1-2
CASSPPPGFDQPQHF	TGTGCCAGCAGTCCACCCCCGGGGTTCGATCAGCCCCAGCATTTT	-	-	TRBV2	TRBJ1-5
CASSSLSSGGWGEQFF	TGTGCCAGCAGCTCCCTTTCCAGCGGGGGCTGGGGTGAGCAGTTCTTC	-	TRBD2	TRBV7-2	TRBJ2-1
CASSQSMGNQETQYF	TGTGCCAGCAGCCAATCCATGGGCAACCAAGAGACCCAGTACTTC	once	-	TRBV4-2	TRBJ2-5
CASTAVYGTGNTIYF	TGTGCCAGCACCGCCGTCTACGGGACTGGAAACACCATATATTTT	once	-	TRBV6-5	TRBJ1-3
CASSYRGWNTEAFF	TGTGCCAGCAGTTACCGCGGGTGGAACACTGAAGCTTTCTTT	-	-	TRBV6-5	TRBJ1-1
CASRYGQGIGDGYTF	TGTGCCAGCAGATATGGACAGGGGATTGGGGATGGCTACACCTTC	-	TRBD1	TRBV5-4	TRBJ1-2
CAITVDSYYGYTF	TGTGCCATCACTGTGGACAGCTACTATGGCTACACCTTC	-	-	TRBV10-3	TRBJ1-2
CASSQGSYQPQHF	TGTGCCAGTAGTCAGGGGAGCTATCAGCCCCAGCATTTT	-	-	TRBV19	TRBJ1-5
CASSLSPAGPNTEAFF	TGTGCCAGCAGCTTAAGCCCAGCAGGCCCCAACACTGAAGCTTTCTTT	-	-	TRBV7-2	TRBJ1-1
CASSLARWDRDFTEAFF	TGTGCCAGCAGCTTAGCGCGATGGGACAGGGATTTCACTGAAGCTTTCTTT	-	TRBD1	TRBV7-9	TRBJ1-1
CATSDFLRGDTQYF	TGTGCCACCAGTGATTTTCTCAGGGGGGATACGCAGTATTTT	-	TRBD1	TRBV24-1	TRBJ2-3
CASSRSFSTSYNSPLHF	TGTGCCAGCAGTCGGAGTTTCAGCACCTCCTATAATTCACCCCTCCACTTT	-	-	TRBV6-6	TRBJ1-6
CASSLRVLGQETQYF	TGTGCCAGCAGTTTAAGAGTTCTAGGCCAAGAGACCCAGTACTTC	-	-	TRBV27	TRBJ2-5
CASTRGEQGNNEQFF	TGTGCCAGCACCCGGGGGGAGCAGGGTAACAATGAGCAGTTCTTC	once	TRBD2	TRBV2	TRBJ2-1
CASSHGSQVRQLFF	TGTGCCAGTAGCCATGGGTCACAGGTTAGGCAACTGTTTTTT	few	-	TRBV19	TRBJ1-4
CASSFRGQGDQPQHF	TGTGCCAGCAGCTTTCGAGGACAGGGCGATCAGCCCCAGCATTTT	-	TRBD1	TRBV9	TRBJ1-5
CASSLAGDAMSGQYF	TGTGCCAGCAGCTTGGCCGGGGACGCCATGTCCGGGCAGTATTTT	-	-	TRBV5-4	TRBJ2-3
CASRYGTGYGYTF	TGTGCCAGCAGGTACGGGACAGGATATGGCTACACCTTC	few	TRBD1	TRBV12-3/TRBV12-4	TRBJ1-2
CASSFQGGNYYGYTF	TGTGCCAGCAGCTTTCAGGGAGGGAACTACTATGGCTACACCTTC	-	-	TRBV7-8	TRBJ1-2
CASSDGPRETQYF	TGTGCCAGCAGCGACGGTCCGCGGGAGACCCAGTACTTC	-	-	TRBV5-6	TRBJ2-5
CASSQKGGSGNTIYF	TGCGCCAGCAGCCAAAAGGGAGGGTCTGGAAACACCATATATTTT	-	-	TRBV4-1	TRBJ1-3
CASRGQGEGGELFF	TGTGCCAGCAGGGGACAGGGAGAAGGCGGGGAGCTGTTTTTT	few	TRBD1	TRBV28	TRBJ2-2
CASSSDLNYGYTF	TGCGCCAGCAGCTCGGACCTCAACTATGGCTACACCTTC	few	-	TRBV5-1	TRBJ1-2
CASSESGGNQPQHF	TGTGCCAGCAGTGAATCAGGCGGCAATCAGCCCCAGCATTTT	-	-	TRBV2	TRBJ1-5
CASSGGIGTEAFF	TGTGCCAGCAGTGGTGGCATTGGCACTGAAGCTTTCTTT	-	-	TRBV2	TRBJ1-1
CAARGSAGNTIYF	TGTGCCGCCCGGGGATCGGCTGGAAACACCATATATTTT	-	-	TRBV12-3/TRBV12-4	TRBJ1-3
CASSRSSEAFF	TGTGCCAGCTCACGGAGCTCTGAAGCTTTCTTT	-	-	TRBV18	TRBJ1-1
CASSEALALQETQYF	TGTGCCAGCAGTGAAGCGCTGGCCCTCCAAGAGACCCAGTACTTC	-	-	TRBV6-1	TRBJ2-5
CASGPVNVGNQPQHF	TGTGCTAGTGGACCAGTCAATGTAGGCAATCAGCCCCAGCATTTT	-	-	TRBV12-5	TRBJ1-5
CATSRDRREPSNQPQHF	TGTGCCACCAGCAGAGATCGGCGGGAACCTAGCAATCAGCCCCAGCATTTT	-	-	TRBV15	TRBJ1-5
CATIPGGHLNTEAFF	TGTGCCACCATTCCAGGGGGACACCTGAACACTGAAGCTTTCTTT	-	TRBD1	TRBV19	TRBJ1-1
CAAGTSGRNTGELFF	TGTGCCGCTGGGACTAGCGGGCGGAACACCGGGGAGCTGTTTTTT	-	TRBD2	TRBV28	TRBJ2-2
CATSRGGSGANVLTF	TGTGCCACCAGCAGAGGGGGCTCTGGGGCCAACGTCCTGACTTTC	-	-	TRBV15	TRBJ2-6
CASSLGQGLGQPQHF	TGTGCCAGCAGCTTAGGACAGGGATTGGGTCAGCCCCAGCATTTT	-	TRBD1	TRBV7-8	TRBJ1-5
CASSLKQVGGYTF	TGTGCCAGCAGCTTGAAGCAGGTCGGCGGCTACACCTTC	-	-	TRBV5-6	TRBJ1-2
CASRYGGGIETQYF	TGCGCCAGCCGATACGGTGGGGGGATCGAGACCCAGTACTTC	-	-	TRBV5-1	TRBJ2-5
CASRRLGLAGDNEQFF	TGTGCCAGCAGGAGGTTGGGACTAGCGGGGGACAATGAGCAGTTCTTC	-	TRBD2	TRBV2	TRBJ2-1
CASSFGTSRTGELFF	TGTGCCAGCAGCTTCGGGACCTCCAGGACCGGGGAGCTGTTTTTT	-	-	TRBV7-2	TRBJ2-2
CASSPLWGEYNEQFF	TGTGCCAGCTCACCATTATGGGGGGAGTACAATGAGCAGTTCTTC	-	-	TRBV18	TRBJ2-1
CASSGTGFATEAFF	TGCGCCAGCAGCGGAACAGGGTTTGCCACTGAAGCTTTCTTT	-	-	TRBV5-1	TRBJ1-1
CASSPESIRQETQYF	TGCGCCAGCAGCCCAGAAAGTATCCGCCAAGAGACCCAGTACTTC	-	-	TRBV5-1	TRBJ2-5
CASSPGSPIDTQYF	TGTGCCAGCTCTCCCGGGTCCCCCATCGATACGCAGTATTTT	once	-	TRBV18	TRBJ2-3
CASSLGTGSGYTF	TGCGCCAGCAGCTTAGGGACAGGGTCCGGCTACACCTTC	-	TRBD1	TRBV5-1	TRBJ1-2
CASSGGVSQETQYF	TGTGCCAGCAGCGGGGGAGTATCCCAAGAGACCCAGTACTTC	-	-	TRBV28	TRBJ2-5
CASSSAPAEKLFF	TGTGCCAGCAGCTCCGCCCCGGCTGAAAAACTGTTTTTT	-	-	TRBV11-2	TRBJ1-4